This entry lists 12 T cell receptor beta chains sequenced from one sample in a study of T cell responses to AZD1222 COVID-19 vaccine. Clones were read by immunoSEQ multiplex PCR, and TCRdb kept only the in-frame ones, dropping some. Of 200,000 to 300,000 clones in the sample, approximately 95% were seen once. Sequences were derived from peripheral blood, sampled on day 0 of AZD1222 vaccination. Receptors originate from an adult in good health.

V usage is TRBV2 and J usage is TRBJ2-2, with 7 bases fitting TRBD1. The V segment lost 6 bases and the J segment 7 bases; nucleotides outside the gene matches: 8. The CDR3 is 14 residues long. Germline V gene data show CDR1 as SNHLY and CDR2 as FYNNEI. The CDR3 sequence: CASRGDREYGELFF. The CDR3 region has the DNA TGTGCCAGCAGGGGAGACAGGGAATACGGGGAGCTGTTTTTT.

V and J are TRBV21-1 and TRBJ1-2. TRBV21-1 is deemed a pseudogene. CDR3 size: 13 residues. Written as DNA, the CDR3 is TGTGCCAGCAGCTTAAACACGTCTCTAGGCTACACCTTC. Protein sequence: CASSLNTSLGYTF.

This clone was picked up one time. The chain employs TRBV27 and TRBJ2-3, with a tentative D call TRBD2 (6 bases). Trimming stripped 2 bases from V and 2 bases from J, with 14 bases between. The CDR3 covers 16 residues. Germline CDR1 and CDR2: MNHEY and SMNVEV (reference sequence). The CDR3 bases are TGTGCCAGCAGTTTAAACTGGCGGGGCCTCACAGATACGCAGTATTTT. It specifies CASSLNWRGLTDTQYF.

This chain connects TRBV18 to TRBJ1-1; TRBD1 aligns across 9 bases. The CDR3 is 14 residues long. J gave up 2 bases and V 5 bases, and 3 bases lay outside the gene matches. Germline CDR1 reads KGHSH; CDR2 reads LQKENI. Here the CDR3 reads CASSSQGANTEAFF. The CDR3 bases are TGTGCCAGCTCATCACAGGGGGCAAACACTGAAGCTTTCTTT.

This clone was picked up a small number of times. The V call is TRBV27, the J call TRBJ1-4; D possibly corresponds to TRBD1 (5 bases). This CDR3 is 13 amino acids long. V was trimmed by 5 bases and J by 12 bases, leaving 16 bases between them. Germline V gives CDR1 MNHEY, CDR2 SMNVEV (reference sequence). In DNA, the CDR3 is TGTGCCAGCAGTCCCCGGTGGGGCAGGGAACTGTTTTTT. Translating gives CASSPRWGRELFF.

This chain links TRBV4-1 with TRBJ2-2; unclear D gene. The CDR3 extends over 14 amino acids. V lost 1 base to trimming and J lost 3 bases, with 6 bases between them. CDR1 and CDR2 from the germline V gene are MGHRA and YSYEKL. The CDR3 sequence is CASSQVADTGELFF. CDR3 DNA: TGCGCCAGCAGCCAAGTAGCTGACACCGGGGAGCTGTTTTTT.

J is TRBJ2-1 and V is TRBV5-1; 8 bases line up with TRBD2. V was pared by 1 base and J by 0 bases, with 12 bases of the junction left unmatched. The germline gives CDR1 SGHRS, CDR2 YFSETQ. This CDR3 has 19 amino acids. The CDR3 region is CASSLTGSGRPTSYNEQFF. The CDR3 DNA is TGCGCCAGCAGCTTGACGGGAAGCGGGAGACCCACCTCCTACAATGAGCAGTTCTTC.

The chain combines TRBV28 with TRBJ1-2; D possibly corresponds to TRBD1 (5 bases). V dropped 3 bases and J dropped 7 bases, with 12 bases sitting between them. The CDR3 has 13 residues. The germline gives CDR1 MDHEN, CDR2 SYDVKM. The CDR3 nucleotides are TGTGCCAGCAGTTTCTCGGACAAATCTGGCTACACCTTC. Translation: CASSFSDKSGYTF.

This chain joins TRBV28 and TRBJ1-3; D remains unclear. The CDR3 sequence is 15 residues long. The V gene lost 5 bases and the J gene lost 4 bases, with 15 bases spanning the gap. The germline V gene has CDR1 MDHEN and CDR2 SYDVKM. This CDR3 is CASSLRLRLGNTIYF. CDR3 coding DNA: TGTGCCAGCAGTCTACGACTGAGACTGGGAAACACCATATATTTT.

As DNA, the CDR3 is TGTGCCAGCAGTTTTTACATTTACAATGAGCAGTTCTTC. This codes for CASSFYIYNEQFF. This chain connects TRBV12-3 or TRBV12-4 to TRBJ2-1; D is uncertain. The CDR3 is 13 residues long. Trimming took off 3 bases at V and 4 bases at J, with 7 bases between the two ends.

The rearrangement uses TRBV15 and TRBJ2-1, with a weak D call TRBD2 (5 bases). The germline V gene encodes CDR1 LNHNV and CDR2 YYDKDF (reference sequence). The germline V and J ends were trimmed by 1 base and 8 bases, with 15 bases remaining between them. This CDR3 has 15 amino acids. CDR3 amino acids: CATSRGGDPRHEQFF. The CDR3 DNA reads TGTGCCACCAGCAGAGGGGGAGATCCCCGGCATGAGCAGTTCTTC.

This chain joins TRBV28 and TRBJ1-5; the match to TRBD1 covers 8 bases. V shed 11 bases and J 5 bases; nucleotides not matched to a gene: 14. This CDR3 spans 15 amino acids. The V gene's germline CDR1 is MDHEN and CDR2 SYDVKM. CDR3 nucleotides: TGTGCCGTCGCGGAGGGGACAGGAACTTATCAGCCCCAGCATTTT. This sequence encodes CAVAEGTGTYQPQHF.